This T cell receptor beta chain was identified in a study of CD8 T cells in ankylosing spondylitis. Study-wide findings and caveats: It appeared that ankylosing spondylitis blood was characterized by a TCR beta motif of several highly homologous variants.

This clonotype was seen ten or more times. Antigen specificity is unknown. TCRdb re-derived calls from the 5' RACE reads in MiXCR, one entry per CDR3 protein. Here the sample spans about 130,000 distinct CDR3 sequences, about 7% being singletons. Per germline, CDR1 SGHTA and CDR2 FQGTGA. The trim removed 2 bases at V and 1 base at J, leaving 6 bases unmatched. The CDR3 covers 17 residues. The rearrangement joins TRBV7-3 to TRBJ2-1; 9 bases fit TRBD2. The clonotype was recovered from a female donor with ankylosing spondylitis or in good health (not recorded which). Sequenced sample: blood, either unsorted or a sorted T cell fraction (not recorded which). The CDR3 sequence is CASSLVAGAQSYNEQFF. CDR3 nucleotide sequence: TGTGCCAGCAGCTTAGTAGCGGGGGCCCAATCCTACAATGAGCAGTTCTTC.